This T cell receptor beta chain was found in a study of T cells after yellow fever vaccination. One entry per CDR3 protein results from TCRdb running MiXCR on the 5' RACE reads. The data hold hundreds of thousands of distinct CDR3 sequences, with around 3.6% observed a single time. The trim removed 0 bases at V and 2 bases at J, leaving 5 bases unmatched. The CDR3 runs to 15 residues. Germline CDR1 and CDR2: SQVTM and ANQGSEA. The chain recombines TRBV29-1 with TRBJ2-7, with 9 bases identical to TRBD1. This sequence originates from a man aged 18 to 29 who received the YFV17D yellow fever vaccine. The sequencing used PBMCs, collected on the day of the yellow fever booster vaccination. In nucleotides, the CDR3 is TGCAGCGTTGAAGAGGACAGGGGCTCTCCCTACGAGCAGTACTTC. This codes for CSVEEDRGSPYEQYF.